The source of this T cell receptor (beta chain) is a study of regulatory T cells in long-lasting Graves disease. V gave up 5 bases and J gave up 4 bases; unmatched junction bases: 10. The CDR3 is made up of 14 amino acids. Germline CDR1 reads DFQATT; CDR2 reads SNEGSKA (reference sequence). CDR3-region Arm-PCR and iRepertoire HTBI primers produced the TCR beta libraries. TCRdb re-analysed the multiplex PCR reads in MiXCR, keeping a single row per CDR3 protein. The data contain under 800,000 distinct CDR3 sequences, roughly 16% of them singletons. Study-wide results and limits: Whereas more than 950 public clonotypes were shared by new patients, persistent patients shared more, at some 2,900.

Time point defined: newly diagnosed GD, antithyroid drugs for less than 3 months. With RNA extracted from PBMCs as input, the TCR library was made. Those enrolled as patients came out of an endocrinology department in Xi'an, China. With regard to this clonotype: As yet, its antigen is unknown.

In addition, the sample was reused for a study of T cells in Graves' hyperthyroidism and ophthalmopathy. That report notes: Diagnoses were established using clinical symptoms, serum thyroxine and TRAb, thyroid ultrasound and orbital computed tomography. In blood, most of the thyroid clonotypes expanded above 0.001 were also present.

The specimen comprised peripheral blood mononuclear cells (PBMCs), sampled at new diagnosis, from a patient treated with antithyroid drugs. The TCR comes from a woman in her twenties or thirties with Graves disease. The chain joins TRBV20-1 to TRBJ1-2; TRBD1 matches at 7 bases. CDR3 sequence (DNA): TGCAGTGCTCGGACAGGAGAACTATCCTATGGCTACACCTTC. Protein sequence: CSARTGELSYGYTF.